The next 9 T cell receptor beta chains were all read from a single sample in a study of cytomegalovirus exposure and HLA in healthy donors. Only in-frame clones appear in the TCRdb table, and some are missing; sequencing was by immunoSEQ multiplex PCR. The sample lists 89,000 or so clones, 93% occurring once. The sequenced material came from PBMCs. The receptors stem from a woman in her twenties or thirties in good health and CMV-seropositive.

The rearrangement links TRBV27 to TRBJ2-1, with D possibly being TRBD1 (6 bases). This CDR3 region has 16 residues. V was cut by 3 bases and J by 4 bases, with 16 bases left in between. Germline V CDR1 and CDR2: MNHEY, SMNVEV (reference sequence). The CDR3 loop is CASSLSRQAPYNEQFF. Written as DNA, the CDR3 is TGTGCCAGCAGTTTGTCCCGACAGGCACCTTACAATGAGCAGTTCTTC.

The genes are TRBV30 and TRBJ1-5, with 8 bases lining up with TRBD1. V was pared by 4 bases and J by 4 bases, with 9 bases of the junction left unmatched. The CDR3 has 15 residues. CDR1 is GTSNPN and CDR2 is SVGIG in the germline V gene (reference sequence). The chain's CDR3 is CAWNEGQAGNQPQHF. The CDR3 nucleotides read TGTGCCTGGAATGAGGGACAGGCTGGGAATCAGCCCCAGCATTTT.

The genes are TRBV9 and TRBJ2-3, with D tentatively TRBD2 (5 bases). The CDR3 runs to 16 residues. V dropped 3 bases and J dropped 2 bases, with 16 bases sitting between them. CDR1 is SGDLS, CDR2 YYNGEE, per germline. CDR3 amino acids: CASSGRLTTPTDTQYF. As DNA, the CDR3 is TGTGCCAGCAGCGGACGACTAACCACCCCCACAGATACGCAGTATTTT.

This clone was found once. CDR3 region: CASNTPTGKLVTFF. CDR3 bases: TGTGCCAGCAATACACCGACAGGGAAGCTGGTAACTTTCTTT. The J gene is TRBJ1-1, the V gene TRBV2; 7 positions match TRBD1. Trimming at V came to 7 bases and at J to 12 bases, leaving 17 bases not matched to a gene. The CDR3 extends over 14 amino acids. The germline gives CDR1 SNHLY, CDR2 FYNNEI.

V gene TRBV7-2 combines with J gene TRBJ1-1, with a tentative D call TRBD1 (5 bases). V was trimmed by 0 bases and J by 4 bases, leaving 12 bases between them. This CDR3 has 15 residues. The germline gives CDR1 SGHTA, CDR2 FQGNSA. The CDR3 sequence is CASSLAKGLGTEAFF. The CDR3, as DNA: TGTGCCAGCAGCTTAGCGAAGGGACTGGGCACTGAAGCTTTCTTT.

The chain employs TRBV25-1 and TRBJ1-3; 9 bases agree with TRBD1. The junction had 7 bases not matched to a gene; V was cut back by 4 bases and J by 3 bases. The CDR3 length is 16 residues. Germline V gives CDR1 MGHDK, CDR2 SYGVNS. This chain's CDR3 is CASSGDRGGLGNTIYF. The CDR3 coding sequence is TGTGCCAGCAGTGGCGACAGGGGGGGCCTTGGAAACACCATATATTTT.

This clone showed up just once. The V and J genes are TRBV19 and TRBJ2-1; no reliable D call. Germline V CDR1 and CDR2: LNHDA, SQIVND (reference sequence). The CDR3 has 16 residues. The V gene lost 3 bases and the J gene lost 0 bases, with 12 bases spanning the gap. In DNA form, the CDR3 reads TGTGCCAGTAGTATGCGCAGGTCACACTCCTACAATGAGCAGTTCTTC. Its protein product is CASSMRRSHSYNEQFF.

This rearrangement joins TRBV19 to TRBJ2-1, with 9 bases lining up with TRBD2. This CDR3 contains 16 residues. Germline assignment: CDR1 LNHDA and CDR2 SQIVND (reference sequence). V gave up 1 base and J gave up 4 bases; unmatched junction bases: 5. This CDR3 reads CASSIVGGRDYNEQFF. Here the CDR3 DNA reads TGTGCCAGTAGTATAGTCGGCGGGAGGGATTACAATGAGCAGTTCTTC.

This chain uses TRBV19 with TRBJ1-5; the D is unclear. Trimming took 4 bases from V and 0 from J, leaving 13 bases between them. The CDR3 is 16 residues long. Germline V CDR1 and CDR2: LNHDA, SQIVND (reference sequence). The CDR3 region has the DNA TGTGCCAGTAGTAGGGAGAGCGCAAATAGCAATCAGCCCCAGCATTTT. Residues: CASSRESANSNQPQHF.